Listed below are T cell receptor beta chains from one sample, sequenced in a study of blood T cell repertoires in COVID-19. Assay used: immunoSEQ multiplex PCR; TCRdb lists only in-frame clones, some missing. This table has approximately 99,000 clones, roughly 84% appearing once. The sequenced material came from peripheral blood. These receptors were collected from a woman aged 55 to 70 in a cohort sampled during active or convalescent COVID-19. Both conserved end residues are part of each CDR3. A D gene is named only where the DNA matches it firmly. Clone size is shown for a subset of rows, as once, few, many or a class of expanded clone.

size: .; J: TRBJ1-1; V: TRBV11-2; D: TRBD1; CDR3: CASSTQQGWDTEAFF; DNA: TGTGCCAGCAGCACCCAACAGGGGTGGGACACTGAAGCTTTCTTT
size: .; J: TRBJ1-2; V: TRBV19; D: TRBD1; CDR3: CASSTRPQGANGYTF; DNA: TGTGCCAGTAGTACGAGGCCCCAGGGGGCCAATGGCTACACCTTC
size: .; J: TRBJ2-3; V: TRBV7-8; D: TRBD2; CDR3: CASSLDSGRLDTQYF; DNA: TGTGCCAGCAGCTTAGACAGCGGGAGATTGGATACGCAGTATTTT
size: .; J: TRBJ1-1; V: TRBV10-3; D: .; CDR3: CAISMNTEAFF; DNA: TGTGCCATCAGCATGAACACTGAAGCTTTCTTT
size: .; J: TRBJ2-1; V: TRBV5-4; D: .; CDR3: CASSLDRQGGNNEQFF; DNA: TGTGCCAGCAGCTTGGATCGGCAGGGGGGTAATAATGAGCAGTTCTTC
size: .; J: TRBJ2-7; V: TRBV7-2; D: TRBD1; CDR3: CASSSSTGGFLEQYF; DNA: TGTGCCAGCAGCTCGTCGACAGGGGGCTTCTTAGAGCAGTACTTC
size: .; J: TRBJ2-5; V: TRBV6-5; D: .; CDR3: CASRGGSQETQYF; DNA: TGTGCCAGCAGGGGGGGATCTCAAGAGACCCAGTACTTC
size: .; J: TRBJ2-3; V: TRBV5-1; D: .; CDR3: CASSRTAGTDTQYF; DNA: TGCGCCAGCAGCCGCACCGCGGGCACAGATACGCAGTATTTT
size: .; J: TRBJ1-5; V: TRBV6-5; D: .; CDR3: CASSLVSASNQPQHF; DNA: TGTGCCAGCAGTTTAGTTTCCGCTAGCAATCAGCCCCAGCATTTT
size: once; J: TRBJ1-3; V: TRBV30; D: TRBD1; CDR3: CALSRDRGRVSGNTIYF; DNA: TGTGCCTTATCGCGGGACAGGGGGCGCGTCTCTGGAAACACCATATATTTT
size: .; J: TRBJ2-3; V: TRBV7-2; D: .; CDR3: CASSPGTPDTQYF; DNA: TGTGCCAGCAGCCCGGGGACTCCAGATACGCAGTATTTT
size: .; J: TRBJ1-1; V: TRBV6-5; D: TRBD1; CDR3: CASSSPGTVEGTEAFF; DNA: TGTGCCAGCAGTTCGCCCGGGACAGTTGAGGGCACTGAAGCTTTCTTT
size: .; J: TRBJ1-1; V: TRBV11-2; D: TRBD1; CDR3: CASSLGPGQGTEAFF; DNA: TGTGCCAGCAGCTTAGGACCGGGACAGGGAACTGAAGCTTTCTTT
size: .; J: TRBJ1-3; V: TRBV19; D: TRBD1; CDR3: CASSILFGQGPFPIYF; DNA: TGTGCCAGTAGTATTCTTTTCGGACAGGGGCCGTTCCCCATATATTTT
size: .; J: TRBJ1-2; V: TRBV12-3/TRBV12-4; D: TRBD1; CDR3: CASSQGQGGGYTF; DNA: TGTGCCAGCAGCCAGGGACAGGGGGGAGGCTACACCTTC
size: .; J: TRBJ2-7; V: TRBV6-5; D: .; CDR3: CASSYQGYEQYF; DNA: TGTGCCAGCAGTTATCAGGGCTACGAGCAGTACTTC
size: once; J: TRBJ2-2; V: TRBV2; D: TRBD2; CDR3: CASSLAGKGGELFF; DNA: TGTGCCAGCAGCCTAGCGGGGAAGGGCGGGGAGCTGTTTTTT
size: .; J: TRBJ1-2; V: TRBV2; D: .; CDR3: CASRRGTAILYGYTF; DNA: TGTGCCAGCAGGCGGGGGACGGCCATTCTCTATGGCTACACCTTC
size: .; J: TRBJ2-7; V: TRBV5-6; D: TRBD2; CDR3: CASRDSGMTPSNEQYF; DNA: TGTGCCAGCAGAGATAGCGGGATGACTCCCTCTAACGAGCAGTACTTC
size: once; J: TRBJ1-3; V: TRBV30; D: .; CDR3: CAWSVRVPGNTIYF; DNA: TGTGCCTGGAGTGTTCGGGTTCCTGGAAACACCATATATTTT
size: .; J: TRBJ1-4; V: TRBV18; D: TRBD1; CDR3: CASSPQGARANEKLFF; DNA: TGTGCCAGCTCACCACAGGGGGCTCGCGCTAATGAAAAACTGTTTTTT
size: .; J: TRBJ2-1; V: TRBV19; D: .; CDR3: CASTMGRISSYNEQFF; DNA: TGTGCCAGTACCATGGGGCGGATTAGCTCCTACAATGAGCAGTTCTTC
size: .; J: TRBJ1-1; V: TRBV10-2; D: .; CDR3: CASRSQSNTEAFF; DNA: TGCGCCAGCCGGAGCCAGAGCAACACTGAAGCTTTCTTT
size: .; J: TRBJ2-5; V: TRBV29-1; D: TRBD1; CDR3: CSVGQGQETQYF; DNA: TGCAGCGTGGGACAGGGGCAAGAGACCCAGTACTTC
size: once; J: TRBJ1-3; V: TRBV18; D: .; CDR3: CASSPGGTFPRGTIYF; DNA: TGTGCCAGCTCACCCGGGGGAACATTCCCTCGGGGCACCATATATTTT